One and the same sample provided the 25 T cell receptor beta chains below, sequenced in a study of T cell repertoires in cytomegalovirus infection. TCRdb reanalysed the reads using MiXCR and keeps one entry per CDR3 protein. The table lists roughly 990,000 distinct CDR3 sequences, 30% to 40% of them singletons. Their specific antigens are unknown. The specimen was cultured CD8+ T cells from PBMCs, collected from culture after CMV antigen stimulation. The origin of the receptors is a human donor in good health (CMV status not recorded). Some clones in this sample may be carry-over from other donors' samples.

The chain carries TRBV15 and TRBJ1-5; no firm D call. The CDR3 has 13 amino acids. Germline CDR1 reads LNHNV; CDR2 reads YYDKDF (reference sequence). Trimming pared 0 bases from V and 5 bases from J, leaving 5 bases between. CDR3 sequence (DNA): TGTGCCACCAGCAGAGAAGTAGATCAGCCCCAGCATTTT. This encodes CATSREVDQPQHF.

This clonotype showed up many times. The rearrangement uses TRBV4-1 and TRBJ2-2; a weak D match, TRBD1 (6 bases). There are 13 residues in the CDR3. Germline assignment: CDR1 MGHRA and CDR2 YSYEKL. Deletions cut 6 bases from V and 1 base from J, with 6 bases between. The CDR3 spells CASRQGNTGELFF. The CDR3 DNA reads as TGCGCCAGCAGACAGGGGAACACCGGGGAGCTGTTTTTT.

This clonotype was observed a few times. The chain is built from TRBV5-4 and TRBJ2-6; TRBD1 might be the D (5 bases). CDR3 length: 17 amino acids. The V end was cut by 1 base, the J end by 3 bases, with 14 bases between. Germline V lookup: CDR1 SGHNT, CDR2 YYREEE (reference sequence). The CDR3 nucleotides read TGTGCCAGCAGCTTGCGCCTAGGGGCGAGTGGGGCCAACGTCCTGACTTTC. Amino acid sequence: CASSLRLGASGANVLTF.

For this clonotype: This may come from a read error, since a much larger clone is one base off. The rearrangement uses TRBV7-6 and TRBJ1-2; 7 bases agree with TRBD1. Germline lookup yields CDR1 SGHVS and CDR2 FNYEAQ. The CDR3 has 13 amino acids. The chain's CDR3 is CTSSQGGANGYTF. In nucleotides, the CDR3 is TGTACCAGCAGCCAGGGGGGGGCCAATGGCTACACCTTC.

In regard to this clonotype: A much larger clone sits a single nucleotide away, making a read error possible. The CDR3 coding sequence is TGCGCCAGCAGCTTACCCTGGGACAGTAATCCTGAAGCTTTCTTT. Amino acids: CASSLPWDSNPEAFF. V is TRBV5-1 and J is TRBJ1-1; 7 nucleotides agree with TRBD1. The ends lost 2 bases at V and 6 bases at J; junction bases unmatched: 10. Germline loops: CDR1 SGHRS, CDR2 YFSETQ. The CDR3 sequence is 15 residues long.

This clonotype was seen once. This may be a read error, as it is one base from a much larger clone. The chain uses TRBV12-3 or TRBV12-4 and TRBJ1-2, with D unclear. CDR3 length: 10 amino acids. V lost 7 bases and J lost 5, with 5 bases in between. The DNA for the CDR3 is TGTGCCAGCACCCTATATGGCTACACCTTC. It is translated as CASTLYGYTF.

This clonotype was detected a few times. V and J are TRBV6-5 and TRBJ2-3; TRBD2 agrees at 7 bases. V dropped 0 bases and J dropped 2; count of bases not matched to a gene: 5. This CDR3 region has 16 residues. Germline V gene sequence: CDR1 MNHEY, CDR2 SVGAGI. The CDR3: CASSYSAGEYTDTQYF. CDR3 in DNA: TGTGCCAGCAGTTACTCCGCGGGGGAGTACACAGATACGCAGTATTTT.

There are a few counts of this clonotype. The chain links TRBV7-6 to TRBJ2-1; 10 bases are shared with TRBD2. CDR1 SGHVS and CDR2 FNYEAQ come from the germline V gene. The CDR3 is made up of 17 amino acids. V dropped 1 base and J dropped 3; count of bases not matched to a gene: 6. The CDR3 is CASSLGQRGGYYNEQFF. The CDR3 nucleotides read TGTGCCAGCAGCTTAGGTCAGCGGGGGGGGTACTACAATGAGCAGTTCTTC.

This clonotype was seen more than once but under ten times. V and J are TRBV10-1 and TRBJ2-7, with a possible D match to TRBD2 (5 bases). The V end was cut by 3 bases, the J end by 5 bases, with 11 bases between. This CDR3 is 13 amino acids long. Germline loops: CDR1 WNHNN, CDR2 SYGVQD (reference sequence). The CDR3 loop is CASSDPGSDEQYF. For the CDR3, the DNA is TGCGCCAGCAGTGATCCGGGGAGCGACGAGCAGTACTTC.

This rearrangement joins TRBV10-3 to TRBJ2-7; 7 bases are shared with TRBD2. This CDR3 has 12 residues. CDR1 is ENHRY, CDR2 SYGVKD, per germline. J lost 5 bases, V lost 6 bases, and 4 bases had no gene match. The CDR3 is CAIREGGDEQYF. The DNA for the CDR3 is TGTGCCATCAGGGAGGGAGGGGACGAGCAGTACTTC.

This clonotype was detected only a few times. The chain links TRBV6-5 to TRBJ2-5; D not resolved. The CDR3 totals 16 residues. The V and J ends lost 0 bases and 1 base respectively, with 12 bases between them. Germline V CDR1 and CDR2: MNHEY, SVGAGI. CDR3 in amino acids: CASSYSIQSSQETQYF. CDR3 bases: TGTGCCAGCAGTTACTCGATACAGAGCTCCCAAGAGACCCAGTACTTC.

Regarding this clonotype: Mismatch with germline at one junction end may stem from a read error. The chain is built from TRBV7-6 and TRBJ2-1; 7 positions match TRBD2. The germline V gene has CDR1 SGHVS and CDR2 FNYEAQ. CDR3 size: 17 residues. CDR3 residues: CASSLVSGGFSYDEQFF. DNA of the CDR3: TGTGCCAGCAGCTTAGTGTCGGGGGGTTTCTCCTACGATGAGCAGTTCTTC.

V gene TRBV7-3 combines with J gene TRBJ2-5; tentative D call: TRBD2 (7 bases). Germline lookup yields CDR1 SGHTA and CDR2 FQGTGA. Trimming cost V 5 bases and J 1 base, with 17 bases left between them. The length of the CDR3 is 16 residues. This CDR3 reads CASSSTRAGAQETQYF. The CDR3 coding sequence is TGTGCCAGCAGCAGCACCAGGGCGGGGGCCCAAGAGACCCAGTACTTC.

In its sample, this clonotype was seen many times. The chain couples TRBV12-3 or TRBV12-4 to TRBJ1-2; D perhaps matches TRBD1 (6 bases). CDR3 length: 16 amino acids. V lost 4 bases and J 1 base, leaving 16 bases between the germline ends. The CDR3 here is CASSSPQGEYNYGYTF. The CDR3 bases are TGTGCCAGCAGTTCCCCACAGGGAGAGTATAACTATGGCTACACCTTC.

This clonotype was seen more than once but under ten times. The V call is TRBV28, the J call TRBJ2-3; 12 nucleotides agree with TRBD2. The CDR3 has 21 amino acids. CDR1 MDHEN and CDR2 SYDVKM come from the germline V gene. Trimming took 1 base from V and 0 from J; bases not matched to a gene: 14. CDR3 sequence reads: CASSLYPYTSGGHQSTDTQYF. The CDR3 DNA follows: TGTGCCAGCAGTTTATATCCTTATACTAGCGGGGGGCACCAGAGCACAGATACGCAGTATTTT.

This chain joins TRBV7-9 and TRBJ1-1; 9 positions agree with TRBD1. Germline V gene data show CDR1 as SEHNR and CDR2 as FQNEAQ (reference sequence). This CDR3 comprises 16 residues. Unmatched junction bases numbered 11, after V lost 5 bases and J lost 4 bases. The CDR3 bases are TGTGCCAGCAGCCCGGGGGACAGGGTACAGAGCACTGAAGCTTTCTTT. Residues: CASSPGDRVQSTEAFF.

This clonotype was picked up one time. The chain has TRBV24-1 and TRBJ2-1, with D tentatively TRBD1 (6 bases). V lost 8 bases, J lost 0 bases, and 13 bases lay in between. CDR3 length equals 15 residues. Germline V gene sequence: CDR1 KGHDR, CDR2 SFDVKD. The CDR3 loop reads CATKPRDTSYNEQFF. In DNA form, the CDR3 reads TGTGCCACCAAGCCCCGGGACACCTCCTACAATGAGCAGTTCTTC.

This rearrangement joins TRBV6-1 to TRBJ2-2; D gene uncertain. This CDR3 contains 14 residues. Between the trimmed V and J ends, which lost 1 base and 4 bases, there was a span of 7 bases. Germline-derived CDR1 and CDR2 are MNHNS and SASEGT. The CDR3 nucleotides are TGTGCCAGCAGTGAAGTAGACGTCACCGGGGAGCTGTTTTTT. Its translation is CASSEVDVTGELFF.

The J gene is TRBJ1-2, the V gene TRBV5-4, with 8 nucleotides matching TRBD1. V dropped 0 bases and J dropped 6; count of bases not matched to a gene: 7. Looked up from germline, CDR1 is SGHNT and CDR2 is YYREEE (reference sequence). The CDR3 loop spans 15 amino acids. In DNA form, the CDR3 reads TGTGCCAGCAGCTTGGCCAAAACAGGGGGTCATGGCTACACCTTC. As protein: CASSLAKTGGHGYTF.

The CDR3 spells CASSPLGPGEQYV. The CDR3 DNA sequence: TGTGCCAGCAGCCCCCTCGGACCGGGCGAGCAGTACGTC. The chain is built from TRBV28 and TRBJ2-7; no firm D call. The V and J ends lost 6 bases and 6 bases respectively, with 15 bases between them. The CDR3 has 13 residues. Germline CDR1 is MDHEN and CDR2 is SYDVKM.

The chain joins TRBV27 to TRBJ2-7, with a possible D match to TRBD2 (7 bases). The CDR3 runs to 15 residues. Trimming cost V 2 bases and J 2 bases, with 13 bases left between them. Germline CDR1 MNHEY, CDR2 SMNVEV (reference sequence). The CDR3 region is CASSLIGEGAYEQYF. CDR3 nucleotides: TGTGCCAGCAGTTTAATCGGGGAGGGGGCCTACGAGCAGTACTTC.

This clonotype was counted many times. The V gene is TRBV11-2, the J gene TRBJ2-3, with D possibly being TRBD1 or TRBD2 (5 bases each). Trimming left V 3 bases short and J 1 base short, with 23 bases between. CDR3 length: 19 amino acids. CDR1 SGHAT and CDR2 FQNNGV come from the germline V gene. CDR3 sequence reads: CASSLGYGTLSGGTDTQYF. The DNA of the CDR3 is TGTGCCAGCAGCTTGGGCTACGGGACCCTAAGTGGTGGCACAGATACGCAGTATTTT. Filled out from reference TRBV11-2 and TRBJ2-3, the complete variable domain reads EAGVAQSPRYKIIEKRQSVAFWCNPISGHATLYWYQQILGQGPKLLIQFQNNGVVDDSQLPKDRFSAERLKGVDSTLKIQPAKLEDSAVYLCASSLGYGTLSGGTDTQYFGPGTRLTVL.

This clonotype was seen more than once but under ten times. The chain links TRBV12-3 or TRBV12-4 to TRBJ1-2; tentatively, D is TRBD1 (5 bases). The CDR3 runs 13 residues. The V end lost 6 bases, the J end lost 2 bases, and 10 bases lay between the germline ends. CDR3 DNA: TGTGCCAGCAGCACCCGACAGAACTATGGCTACACCTTC. Its protein product is CASSTRQNYGYTF.

In its sample, this clonotype was seen a few times. This chain connects TRBV27 to TRBJ1-1; D gene ambiguous. CDR3 length: 13 residues. From germline, CDR1 is MNHEY and CDR2 SMNVEV (reference sequence). The ends were cut back, 0 bases at V and 7 bases at J, with 9 bases in the middle. CDR3 sequence: CASSLSLGNEAFF. CDR3 DNA: TGTGCCAGCAGTTTATCGCTCGGCAATGAAGCTTTCTTT.

The chain has TRBV20-1 and TRBJ2-4; D ambiguous. The CDR3 has 12 amino acids. The germline V gene encodes CDR1 DFQATT and CDR2 SNEGSKA (reference sequence). Trimming removed 3 bases at V and 5 bases at J, with 8 bases between. The CDR3 loop is CSARIAENIQYF. The DNA for the CDR3 is TGCAGTGCTAGGATCGCGGAAAACATTCAGTACTTC.